These 10 T cell receptor beta chains were sequenced from one sample in a study of blood T cell repertoires in COVID-19. Measured with immunoSEQ multiplex PCR; TCRdb has only the in-frame clones, and not every one. The sample has about 220,000 clones, about four fifths seen once. Sample: peripheral blood. The receptor set was obtained from an elderly woman with acute or convalescent COVID-19.

The chain carries TRBV30 and TRBJ1-6; maybe TRBD1 (6 bases). Trimming removed 0 bases from V and 9 bases from J, with 9 bases in between. This CDR3 is built from 13 residues. The germline gives CDR1 GTSNPN, CDR2 SVGIG (reference sequence). The CDR3 sequence: CAWSVQGASPLHF. The CDR3 DNA reads as TGTGCCTGGAGTGTACAGGGAGCTTCACCCCTCCACTTT.

J is TRBJ2-5 and V is TRBV18; a weak D match, TRBD1 (5 bases). The CDR3 loop spans 14 amino acids. V lost 0 bases, J lost 1 base, and 6 bases lay in between. Germline lookup yields CDR1 KGHSH and CDR2 LQKENI. In nucleotides, the CDR3 is TGTGCCAGCTCACCACCGACAGTCCAAGAGACCCAGTACTTC. It yields the protein CASSPPTVQETQYF.

This clone was seen more than once but under ten times. J is TRBJ2-3 and V is TRBV6-5, with 8 nucleotides matching TRBD2. This CDR3 is built from 14 residues. Germline V lookup: CDR1 MNHEY, CDR2 SVGAGI. The J segment lost 7 bases and the V segment lost 0 bases, leaving 3 bases of the junction unmatched. CDR3 in amino acids: CASSYSGGEHTQYF. The DNA of the CDR3 is TGTGCCAGCAGTTACTCCGGGGGGGAGCATACGCAGTATTTT.

This clone was counted once. The chain recombines TRBV5-1 with TRBJ2-3, with TRBD2 matching 13 bases. Trimming cost V 4 bases and J 3 bases; bases outside gene matches: 5. The CDR3 has 16 amino acids. Germline CDR1 and CDR2: SGHRS and YFSETQ. CDR3 in amino acids: CASSPGTSGVTDTQYF. The CDR3 coding sequence is TGCGCCAGCAGCCCCGGGACTAGCGGGGTGACAGATACGCAGTATTTT.

The genes are TRBV29-1 and TRBJ1-2; the D gene is possibly TRBD1 (6 bases). CDR1 SQVTM and CDR2 ANQGSEA come from the germline V gene. Trimming shortened V by 6 bases and J by 2 bases, and 13 bases separated the two germline ends. The CDR3 is 13 amino acids. As DNA, the CDR3 is TGCAGCGTCCGACAGGTTCTCAACTATGGCTACACCTTC. Protein product: CSVRQVLNYGYTF.

The chain joins TRBV5-1 to TRBJ1-2, with 8 bases matching TRBD1. The CDR3 sequence is 17 residues long. Per germline, CDR1 SGHRS and CDR2 YFSETQ. Trimming at V came to 3 bases and at J to 0 bases, leaving 10 bases not matched to a gene. CDR3 bases: TGCGCCAGCAGCTCCTCCTATGGACAGGGAACTAACTATGGCTACACCTTC. This translates into CASSSSYGQGTNYGYTF.

The chain recombines TRBV7-9 with TRBJ1-6; the D is unclear. The V end lost 5 bases, the J end lost 7 bases, and 6 bases lay between the germline ends. CDR1 is SEHNR, CDR2 FQNEAQ, per germline (reference sequence). The CDR3 runs 12 residues. As DNA, the CDR3 is TGTGCCAGCAGCCACAACAATTCACCCCTCCACTTT. Translation: CASSHNNSPLHF.

The V and J genes are TRBV5-1 and TRBJ1-2, with 7 nucleotides matching TRBD1. Trimming removed 5 bases from V and 13 bases from J; junction bases left unmatched: 17. This CDR3 is built from 14 residues. The germline CDR1 and CDR2 sequences are SGHRS and YFSETQ. CDR3 residues: CASSYLSPSPGGTF. DNA of the CDR3: TGCGCCAGCAGTTACCTCAGCCCCTCTCCAGGGGGCACCTTC.

The chain carries TRBV7-3 and TRBJ1-1; no definite D call. The CDR3 is made up of 13 amino acids. CDR1 is SGHTA, CDR2 FQGTGA, per germline. V was pared by 5 bases and J by 3 bases, with 10 bases between. The CDR3 bases are TGTGCCAGCAGCCCCGACATGCACACTGAAGCTTTCTTT. Translation: CASSPDMHTEAFF.

This sequence joins TRBV5-5 and TRBJ1-2, with a possible D match to TRBD1 (6 bases). Trimming removed 4 bases at V and 4 bases at J, with 11 bases between. This CDR3 spans 13 amino acids. Germline lookup yields CDR1 SGHKS and CDR2 YYEKEE (reference sequence). CDR3 residues: CASSPGDTYGYTF. The CDR3 DNA is TGTGCCAGCAGCCCCGGGGACACCTATGGCTACACCTTC.